These 2 T cell receptor beta chains were all obtained from the same sample, sequenced in a study of T cells in Graves' hyperthyroidism and ophthalmopathy. RNA transcripts gave rise to amplified TCR beta CDR3 regions. The TCR CDR3 was amplified in a first-round RT-PCR using the HTBI primer set. Each CDR3 protein is one row after TCRdb ran MiXCR on the multiplex PCR reads. The sample has a few hundred thousand distinct CDR3 sequences; approximately 20% are singletons. The sequencing sample was made of blood. Source of these receptors: a man in his forties with Graves' hyperthyroidism.

This clonotype was detected many times. The chain links TRBV28 to TRBJ1-1; the D is unclear. The CDR3 has 15 amino acids. Trimming stripped 6 bases from V and 4 bases from J, with 18 bases between. Looked up from germline, CDR1 is MDHEN and CDR2 is SYDVKM. The CDR3 coding sequence is TGTGCCAGCAGCCCGCCCGTAGCGGCGGCCACTGAAGCTTTCTTT. It is translated as CASSPPVAAATEAFF. Looking up the rest from reference TRBV28 and TRBJ1-1 gives the full variable domain: DVKVTQSSRYLVKRTGEKVFLECVQDMDHENMFWYRQDPGLGLRLIYFSYDVKMKEKGDIPEGYSVSREKKERFSLILESASTNQTSMYLCASSPPVAAATEAFFGQGTRLTVV.

V usage is TRBV14 and J usage is TRBJ2-3, with D possibly being TRBD2 (5 bases). Trimming took off 4 bases at V and 4 bases at J, with 9 bases between the two ends. CDR3 size: 13 residues. The germline V gene encodes CDR1 SGHDN and CDR2 FVKESK. The CDR3 coding sequence is TGTGCCAGCAGCCTCTTTAGCGCAGATACGCAGTATTTT. Amino acids: CASSLFSADTQYF.